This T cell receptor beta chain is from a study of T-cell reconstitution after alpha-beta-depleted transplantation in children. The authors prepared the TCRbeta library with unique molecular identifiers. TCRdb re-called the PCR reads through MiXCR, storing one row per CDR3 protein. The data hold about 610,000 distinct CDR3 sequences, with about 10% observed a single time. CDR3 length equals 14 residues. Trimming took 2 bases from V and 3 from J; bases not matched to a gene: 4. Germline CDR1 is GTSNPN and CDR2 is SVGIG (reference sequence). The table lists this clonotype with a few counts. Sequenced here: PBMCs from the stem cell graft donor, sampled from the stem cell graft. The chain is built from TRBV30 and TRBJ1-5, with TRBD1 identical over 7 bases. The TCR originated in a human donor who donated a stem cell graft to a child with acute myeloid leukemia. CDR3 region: CAWSSGTVNQPQHF. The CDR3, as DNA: TGTGCCTGGAGTTCAGGGACAGTCAATCAGCCCCAGCATTTT.